The 32 T cell receptor beta chains given below trace back to one sample, sequenced in a study of cytomegalovirus exposure and HLA in healthy donors. The PCR contained 60 Vbeta and 13 Jbeta primers. The data were produced by immunoSEQ multiplex PCR, yet TCRdb's version contains in-frame clones alone and is incomplete. This sample's clone table lists about 200,000 clones. The sequenced sample consisted of PBMCs. The receptors come from a girl aged 2 to 10 in good health and CMV-seropositive.

J is TRBJ1-1 and V is TRBV25-1, with a tentative D call TRBD1 (5 bases). V was trimmed by 8 bases and J by 6 bases, leaving 13 bases between them. CDR3 length equals 12 residues. The germline gives CDR1 MGHDK, CDR2 SYGVNS. The CDR3: CASAGLEPEAFF. The DNA of the CDR3 is TGTGCCAGCGCAGGGCTGGAACCTGAAGCTTTCTTT.

This rearrangement joins TRBV19 to TRBJ2-5, with D unresolved. The DNA end is a closer match to TRBJ2-7, so the J assignment may be wrong. CDR3 length: 14 residues. The germline V gene has CDR1 LNHDA and CDR2 SQIVND (reference sequence). The CDR3 loop reads CASSMSRTAYEQYF. CDR3 nucleotide sequence: TGTGCCAGTAGTATGTCCAGAACAGCCTACGAGCAGTACTTC.

The chain combines TRBV29-1 with TRBJ1-4, with 8 nucleotides matching TRBD1. With 5 bases clipped from V and 10 bases from J, the junction kept 9 bases outside the gene matches. Germline lookup yields CDR1 SQVTM and CDR2 ANQGSEA. The CDR3 loop spans 13 amino acids. The CDR3 region has the DNA TGCAGCGTTCTAACGACAGGGGCGCGAAAACTGTTTTTT. It translates to CSVLTTGARKLFF.

The rearrangement uses TRBV6-5 and TRBJ1-2, with no clear D. The CDR3 covers 14 residues. Germline CDR1 and CDR2: MNHEY and SVGAGI. Trimming cost V 5 bases and J 0 bases, with 10 bases left between them. The CDR3 DNA sequence: TGTGCCAGCAGTCGACTGGCAGCTAACTATGGCTACACCTTC. It yields the protein CASSRLAANYGYTF.

The chain uses TRBV5-4 and TRBJ2-7; perhaps TRBD2 as D (6 bases). Trimming took off 3 bases at V and 3 bases at J, with 13 bases between the two ends. Germline V CDR1 and CDR2: SGHNT, YYREEE (reference sequence). The CDR3 is made up of 14 amino acids. The CDR3: CASSSTRGGYEQYF. The CDR3 nucleotides are TGTGCCAGCAGCTCTACGCGGGGCGGCTACGAGCAGTACTTC.

This chain connects TRBV5-6 to TRBJ2-5; possible D gene TRBD1, 6 bases. The DNA end favors TRBJ2-7, so the J call may be wrong. The germline V gene encodes CDR1 SGHDT and CDR2 YYEEEE. The CDR3 loop spans 17 amino acids. For the CDR3, the DNA is TGTGCCAGCAGCTCGATTTTCACAGGGATTCCCTCCTACGAGCAGTACTTC. Amino acids: CASSSIFTGIPSYEQYF.

This chain uses TRBV29-1 with TRBJ1-1, with a tentative D call TRBD1 (6 bases). The CDR3 sequence is 12 residues long. With 5 bases removed from V and 1 base from J, the gap between germline ends came to 8 bases. In germline, CDR1 is SQVTM, CDR2 ANQGSEA. Here the CDR3 DNA reads TGCAGCGTTACCAGGGGGAACACTGAAGCTTTCTTT. It encodes CSVTRGNTEAFF.

V is TRBV2 and J is TRBJ2-1, with D unclear. The germline V gene encodes CDR1 SNHLY and CDR2 FYNNEI. There are 14 residues in the CDR3. Trimming took off 1 base at V and 0 bases at J, with 4 bases between the two ends. CDR3 protein: CASSEVSSYNEQFF. CDR3 bases: TGTGCCAGCAGTGAAGTCAGCTCCTACAATGAGCAGTTCTTC.

This chain links TRBV5-6 with TRBJ1-5, with D unresolved. V gave up 1 base and J gave up 4 bases, with 12 bases separating them. Per the germline V gene, CDR1 is SGHDT and CDR2 is YYEEEE. The CDR3 covers 15 residues. For the CDR3, the DNA is TGTGCCAGCAGCTTGTACCGGGATGGTAATCAGCCCCAGCATTTT. The encoded protein is CASSLYRDGNQPQHF.

The V gene is TRBV5-1, the J gene TRBJ1-1; D unresolved. Germline loops: CDR1 SGHRS, CDR2 YFSETQ. This CDR3 contains 13 residues. V was shortened by 3 bases and J by 7 bases, with 13 bases between the two germline ends. The CDR3 DNA follows: TGCGCCAGCAGCTCCCCCACCCTAGGTGAAGCTTTCTTT. Encoded protein: CASSSPTLGEAFF.

The chain uses TRBV6-5 and TRBJ2-1; possibly TRBD2 for D (6 bases). Deletions cut 6 bases from V and 3 bases from J, with 9 bases between. The length of the CDR3 is 13 residues. Germline values: CDR1 MNHEY, CDR2 SVGAGI. CDR3: CASSRENYNEQFF. For the CDR3, the DNA is TGTGCCAGCAGCCGGGAGAACTACAATGAGCAGTTCTTC.

V is TRBV2 and J is TRBJ2-3, with TRBD2 matching 15 bases. Germline V gene sequence: CDR1 SNHLY, CDR2 FYNNEI. The CDR3 is 18 residues long. Trimming cost V 3 bases and J 6 bases; bases outside gene matches: 10. Here the CDR3 DNA reads TGTGCCAGCAGTGACCTCGGGACTAGCGGGAGGACGACGGATACGCAGTATTTT. Encoded protein: CASSDLGTSGRTTDTQYF. Based on the CDR3 plus reference TRBV2 and TRBJ2-3, the full variable domain is EPEVTQTPSHQVTQMGQEVILRCVPISNHLYFYWYRQILGQKVEFLVSFYNNEISEKSEIFDDQFSVERPDGSNFTLKIRSTKLEDSAMYFCASSDLGTSGRTTDTQYFGPGTRLTVL.

The rearrangement joins TRBV7-9 to TRBJ1-1; 9 nucleotides line up with TRBD1. V lost 2 bases to trimming and J lost 1 base; unmatched junction nucleotides: 5. Germline assignment: CDR1 SEHNR and CDR2 FQNEAQ (reference sequence). The CDR3 consists of 16 residues. The CDR3 region has the DNA TGTGCCAGCAGCTTACCCCCGGGACAGGGGAACACTGAAGCTTTCTTT. Its translation is CASSLPPGQGNTEAFF.

The chain is built from TRBV19 and TRBJ1-1; D is perhaps TRBD1 (5 bases). Germline V gene sequence: CDR1 LNHDA, CDR2 SQIVND (reference sequence). This CDR3 spans 13 amino acids. Trimming took 6 bases from V and 1 from J, leaving 9 bases between them. CDR3 protein: CASSLDKNTEAFF. Here the CDR3 DNA reads TGTGCCAGTAGCCTGGACAAGAACACTGAAGCTTTCTTT.

This rearrangement joins TRBV9 to TRBJ1-1, with D possibly TRBD1 on 6 matching bases. Trimming stripped 2 bases from V and 3 bases from J, with 20 bases between. CDR3 size: 17 residues. Germline lookup yields CDR1 SGDLS and CDR2 YYNGEE. In nucleotides, the CDR3 is TGTGCCAGCAGCGTGGGGGCGGGGGCGATGGGGGACACTGAAGCTTTCTTT. Its protein product is CASSVGAGAMGDTEAFF. Complete variable domain (other parts from reference TRBV9 and TRBJ1-1): DSGVTQTPKHLITATGQRVTLRCSPRSGDLSVYWYQQSLDQGLQFLIQYYNGEERAKGNILERFSAQQFPDLHSELNLSSLELGDSALYFCASSVGAGAMGDTEAFFGQGTRLTVV.

The chain uses TRBV29-1 and TRBJ2-3; no clear D. Trimming cost V 3 bases and J 2 bases, with 9 bases left between them. The CDR3 covers 13 residues. From germline, CDR1 is SQVTM and CDR2 ANQGSEA. CDR3 amino acids: CSVEKSYTDTQYF. Written as DNA, the CDR3 is TGCAGCGTTGAGAAGAGTTACACAGATACGCAGTATTTT.

Comment on this clone: The junction and the germline gene differ at one end; a read error may be behind it. The same CDR3 arises from other DNA sequences in this sample as well. The chain couples TRBV18 to TRBJ2-6; a weak D match, TRBD2 (6 bases). Germline V gene lookup returns CDR1 KGHSH and CDR2 LQKENI. The CDR3 extends over 15 amino acids. CDR3 in DNA: TGTGCCAGCTCCCCACCGGCGGGGGGGGCCAACGTCCTGACTTTC. This codes for CASSPPAGGANVLTF.

The chain recombines TRBV25-1 with TRBJ1-5, with 8 nucleotides matching TRBD1. The CDR3 has 14 amino acids. Looked up from germline, CDR1 is MGHDK and CDR2 is SYGVNS. Unmatched junction bases numbered 6, after V lost 5 bases and J lost 6 bases. CDR3 DNA sequence: TGTGCCAGCAGTCTCGGGACAGGTATTCAGCCCCAGCATTTT. Its protein is CASSLGTGIQPQHF.

Turning to this clone: The sample has other DNA sequences that encode this CDR3 too. The chain has TRBV25-1 and TRBJ2-2; 10 bases match TRBD2. CDR1 MGHDK and CDR2 SYGVNS come from the germline V gene. The CDR3 has 16 residues. V lost 4 bases, J lost 7 bases, and 9 bases stayed unmatched. The DNA for the CDR3 is TGTGCCAGCAGTGGGCTAGCGGGAGTCTTTGACGGGGAGCTGTTTTTT. Protein product: CASSGLAGVFDGELFF.

This chain connects TRBV27 to TRBJ2-5, with 7 bases fitting TRBD2. In germline, CDR1 is MNHEY, CDR2 SMNVEV (reference sequence). J was trimmed by 0 bases and V by 5 bases; bases with no gene match: 9. There are 16 residues in the CDR3. In nucleotides, the CDR3 is TGTGCCAGCAGTACGGGCCTCGGGGGGTACCAAGAGACCCAGTACTTC. Translated, it gives CASSTGLGGYQETQYF.

The J gene is TRBJ2-2, the V gene TRBV15; 10 bases map to TRBD1. V gave up 3 bases and J gave up 5 bases; unmatched junction bases: 3. Germline CDR1 and CDR2: LNHNV and YYDKDF (reference sequence). CDR3 size: 15 residues. The CDR3 DNA reads as TGTGCCACCAGCAGTGGGGACAGGGGTACCGGGGAGCTGTTTTTT. It yields the protein CATSSGDRGTGELFF.

This chain connects TRBV4-2 to TRBJ2-1; 11 nucleotides agree with TRBD2. The CDR3 has 16 amino acids. After removal of 0 bases from V and 8 bases from J, the junction contained 6 bases not matched to a gene. CDR1 and CDR2 (germline): LGHNA, YNFKEQ. CDR3 bases: TGTGCCAGCAGCCAAGAACGTAGCGGGAGGGCCGATGAGCAGTTCTTC. Its translation is CASSQERSGRADEQFF.

The V call is TRBV6-1, the J call TRBJ2-1; 7 bases are shared with TRBD2. CDR1 and CDR2 (germline): MNHNS, SASEGT. V lost 4 bases, J lost 5 bases, and 8 bases stayed unmatched. The CDR3 totals 15 residues. The CDR3 sequence: CASSANGLENNEQFF. The CDR3 DNA is TGTGCCAGCAGTGCGAATGGACTAGAAAACAATGAGCAGTTCTTC.

This chain joins TRBV4-2 and TRBJ1-5, with no clear D. Per germline, CDR1 LGHNA and CDR2 YNFKEQ. The CDR3 covers 17 residues. The germline V and J ends were trimmed by 1 base and 3 bases, with 16 bases remaining between them. The CDR3 bases are TGTGCCAGCAGCCAAGGGAAACCTAGAGAGGACAATCAGCCCCAGCATTTT. It translates to CASSQGKPREDNQPQHF.

The chain joins TRBV30 to TRBJ1-5; the D is unclear. The CDR3 loop spans 13 amino acids. Germline V CDR1 and CDR2: GTSNPN, SVGIG (reference sequence). The V gene lost 2 bases and the J gene lost 0 bases, with 5 bases spanning the gap. The CDR3 sequence is CAWSSGSNQPQHF. The CDR3 coding sequence is TGTGCCTGGAGTTCGGGTAGCAATCAGCCCCAGCATTTT. Looking up the rest from reference TRBV30 and TRBJ1-5 gives the full variable domain: SQTIHQWPATLVQPVGSPLSLECTVEGTSNPNLYWYRQAAGRGLQLLFYSVGIGQISSEVPQNLSASRPQDRQFILSSKKLLLSDSGFYLCAWSSGSNQPQHFGDGTRLSIL.

The chain couples TRBV29-1 to TRBJ2-2, with 9 positions matching TRBD1. V lost 6 bases and J lost 3; bases outside the gene matches: 5. The CDR3 contains 14 residues. Looked up from germline, CDR1 is SQVTM and CDR2 is ANQGSEA. This CDR3 reads CSVGTGWDTGELFF. The CDR3 DNA sequence: TGCAGCGTGGGGACAGGGTGGGACACCGGGGAGCTGTTTTTT.

V usage is TRBV7-3 and J usage is TRBJ2-1, with 11 bases identical to TRBD2. V dropped 4 bases and J dropped 2; count of bases not matched to a gene: 4. Germline V CDR1 and CDR2: SGHTA, FQGTGA. The CDR3 loop spans 16 amino acids. For the CDR3, the DNA is TGTGCCAGCAGCTCACTAGCGGGAGACCCCTACAATGAGCAGTTCTTC. This encodes CASSSLAGDPYNEQFF. Variable domain in full (rest from reference TRBV7-3 and TRBJ2-1): GAGVSQTPSNKVTEKGKYVELRCDPISGHTALYWYRQSLGQGPEFLIYFQGTGAADDSGLPNDRFFAVRPEGSVSTLKIQRTERGDSAVYLCASSSLAGDPYNEQFFGPGTRLTVL.

The V call is TRBV7-9, the J call TRBJ2-1, with no clear D. In germline, CDR1 is SEHNR, CDR2 FQNEAQ (reference sequence). The ends were cut back, 5 bases at V and 9 bases at J, with 11 bases in the middle. This CDR3 has 12 amino acids. The CDR3 coding sequence is TGTGCCAGCAGCCAAAGTGGCTCTGAGCAGTTCTTC. Its translation: CASSQSGSEQFF.

The V gene is TRBV5-4, the J gene TRBJ2-7, with a tentative D call TRBD1 (6 bases). The ends were cut back, 0 bases at V and 2 bases at J, with 15 bases in the middle. The CDR3 runs to 16 residues. Germline CDR1 SGHNT, CDR2 YYREEE (reference sequence). DNA for the CDR3: TGTGCCAGCAGCTTGGGTATGGGCAGGGGTACCTACGAGCAGTACTTC. Its protein product is CASSLGMGRGTYEQYF.

The chain is built from TRBV7-8 and TRBJ2-3; TRBD2 might be the D (6 bases). Germline V CDR1 and CDR2: SGHVS, FQNEAQ. The CDR3 loop spans 15 amino acids. V lost 6 bases and J 0 bases, leaving 13 bases between the germline ends. CDR3: CASSSSSASTDTQYF. CDR3 nucleotides: TGTGCCAGCAGTTCATCTAGCGCCAGCACAGATACGCAGTATTTT.

The chain carries TRBV5-5 and TRBJ1-2; possibly TRBD1 for D (5 bases). The germline gives CDR1 SGHKS, CDR2 YYEKEE (reference sequence). The CDR3 runs to 14 residues. With 5 bases removed from V and 3 bases from J, the gap between germline ends came to 14 bases. This CDR3 is CASRKGELDYGYTF. The CDR3 nucleotides are TGTGCCAGCAGGAAAGGGGAACTTGACTATGGCTACACCTTC. Drawing the rest from reference TRBV5-5 and TRBJ1-2, the complete variable domain is DAGVTQSPTHLIKTRGQQVTLRCSPISGHKSVSWYQQVLGQGPQFIFQYYEKEERGRGNFPDRFSARQFPNYSSELNVNALLLGDSALYLCASRKGELDYGYTFGSGTRLTVV.

The chain combines TRBV5-4 with TRBJ1-1; D is ambiguous. This CDR3 region has 13 residues. Germline CDR1 and CDR2: SGHNT and YYREEE (reference sequence). Deletions cut 0 bases from V and 8 bases from J, with 11 bases between. This CDR3 is CASSLAGDTEAFF. The CDR3 DNA follows: TGTGCCAGCAGCTTGGCCGGGGATACGGAAGCTTTCTTT.